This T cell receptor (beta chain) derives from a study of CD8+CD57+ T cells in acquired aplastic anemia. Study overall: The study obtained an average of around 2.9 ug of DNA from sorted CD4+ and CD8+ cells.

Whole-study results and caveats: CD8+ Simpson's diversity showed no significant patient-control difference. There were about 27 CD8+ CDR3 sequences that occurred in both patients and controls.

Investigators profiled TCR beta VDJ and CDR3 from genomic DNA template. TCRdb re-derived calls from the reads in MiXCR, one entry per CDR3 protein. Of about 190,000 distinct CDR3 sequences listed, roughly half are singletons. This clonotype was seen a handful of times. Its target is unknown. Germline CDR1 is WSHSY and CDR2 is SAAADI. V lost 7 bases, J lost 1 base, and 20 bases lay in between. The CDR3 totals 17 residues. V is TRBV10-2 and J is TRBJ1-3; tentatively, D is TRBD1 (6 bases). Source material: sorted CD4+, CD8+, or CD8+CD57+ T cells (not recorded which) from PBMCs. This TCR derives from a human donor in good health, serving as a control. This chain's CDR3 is CASNAGTISVSGNTIYF. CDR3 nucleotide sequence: TGCGCCAGCAACGCCGGGACAATTTCGGTATCTGGAAACACCATATATTTT.